This passage covers 25 T cell receptor beta chains from one sample sequenced in a study of neurological immune-mediated disorders. Time point defined: technical triplicate 2. TCRdb re-called the 5' RACE reads with MiXCR, one entry per CDR3 protein. The sample yields more than 30,000 distinct CDR3 sequences, roughly 14% seen once. The sample was CD4+ T cells from blood. The source of these receptors is a female donor with HTLV-1-associated myelopathy (HAM/TSP).

There are many counts of this clonotype. The DNA for the CDR3 is TGCAGTGCTAATAGCGGGAGGGGTGAGCAGTACTTC. Its protein is CSANSGRGEQYF. This sequence joins TRBV20-1 and TRBJ2-7; 11 bases are a match to TRBD2. This CDR3 contains 12 residues. The germline gives CDR1 DFQATT, CDR2 SNEGSKA (reference sequence). The trim removed 4 bases at V and 7 bases at J, leaving 3 bases unmatched.

This clonotype has at least ten counts. The rearrangement joins TRBV12-3 or TRBV12-4 to TRBJ2-1; D uncertain. V was clipped by 6 bases and J by 10 bases, with 10 bases between them. This CDR3 is 11 amino acids long. The CDR3 is CASSPSSEQFF. CDR3 bases: TGTGCCAGCAGCCCAAGTTCCGAGCAGTTCTTC.

This clonotype was seen at least ten times. V usage is TRBV18 and J usage is TRBJ1-6; no reliable D call. Per the germline V gene, CDR1 is KGHSH and CDR2 is LQKENI. The V end was cut by 3 bases, the J end by 5 bases, with 8 bases between. This CDR3 spans 14 amino acids. The CDR3 nucleotides are TGTGCCAGCTCACCTTCCCCTAATAATTCACCCCTCCACTTT. The encoded protein is CASSPSPNNSPLHF.

This clonotype came up many times. V usage is TRBV28 and J usage is TRBJ1-5; 10 nucleotides agree with TRBD1. The CDR3 contains 17 residues. Germline V lookup: CDR1 MDHEN, CDR2 SYDVKM. Trimming removed 5 bases from V and 4 bases from J; junction bases left unmatched: 11. CDR3 in amino acids: CASSGIIWDRGNQPQHF. The DNA for the CDR3 is TGTGCCAGCAGTGGTATCATTTGGGACAGGGGTAATCAGCCCCAGCATTTT.

This clonotype was seen ten or more times. Written as DNA, the CDR3 is TGCAGTTCCCCCTGGGGGGATGGCTACACCTTC. It yields the protein CSSPWGDGYTF. The chain couples TRBV20-1 to TRBJ1-2; D perhaps matches TRBD1 (5 bases). Deletions cut 8 bases from V and 6 bases from J, with 13 bases between. This CDR3 has 11 amino acids. Germline V gene sequence: CDR1 DFQATT, CDR2 SNEGSKA (reference sequence).

Here the CDR3 DNA reads TGTGCCAGCAGCTTGACATGGGGGGAGACCCAGTACTTC. Protein: CASSLTWGETQYF. The J gene is TRBJ2-5, the V gene TRBV5-4; the D call may be TRBD1 or TRBD2 (5 bases each). Germline lookup yields CDR1 SGHNT and CDR2 YYREEE (reference sequence). V lost 1 base, J lost 5 bases, and 9 bases lay in between. This CDR3 is built from 13 residues.

This clonotype was detected many times. This CDR3 is CASSQDRSSDIQYF. The CDR3 region has the DNA TGTGCCAGCAGCCAAGATCGTTCCTCGGACATTCAGTACTTC. The chain carries TRBV3-1 and TRBJ2-4, with D uncertain. CDR1 and CDR2 from the germline V gene are LGHDT and YNNKEL (reference sequence). The CDR3 is made up of 14 amino acids. V was pared by 0 bases and J by 8 bases, with 11 bases between.

This clonotype was counted many times. This chain connects TRBV20-1 to TRBJ1-2, with a tentative D call TRBD1 (6 bases). The CDR3 consists of 12 residues. In germline, CDR1 is DFQATT, CDR2 SNEGSKA (reference sequence). Trimming shortened V by 8 bases and J by 4 bases, and 14 bases separated the two germline ends. For the CDR3, the DNA is TGCAGTACGATGCAGGGGTCCTATGGCTACACCTTC. Amino acid sequence: CSTMQGSYGYTF.

This clonotype was seen at least ten times. CDR3 loop: CASSLRGRGDEQFF. The CDR3 coding sequence is TGTGCCAGCTCCCTCAGGGGGCGAGGGGATGAGCAGTTCTTC. This chain uses TRBV12-3 or TRBV12-4 with TRBJ2-1; 8 nucleotides line up with TRBD1. With 8 bases clipped from V and 8 bases from J, the junction kept 11 bases outside the gene matches. CDR3 size: 14 residues.

This clonotype has ten or more counts. The rearrangement uses TRBV25-1 and TRBJ2-3, with TRBD1 identical over 8 bases. CDR1 and CDR2 from the germline V gene are MGHDK and SYGVNS. This CDR3 contains 13 residues. V gave up 8 bases and J gave up 4 bases; unmatched junction bases: 5. The CDR3 sequence is CASQDRVADTQYF. The CDR3 nucleotides are TGTGCCAGCCAGGACAGGGTCGCAGATACGCAGTATTTT.

There are a few counts of this clonotype. This chain joins TRBV5-1 and TRBJ2-5; tentatively, D is TRBD2 (6 bases). Trimming removed 0 bases from V and 0 bases from J, with 9 bases in between. The CDR3 loop spans 15 amino acids. Germline V gene lookup returns CDR1 SGHRS and CDR2 YFSETQ. CDR3 nucleotides: TGCGCCAGCAGCTTGGCGGGGGAGAACCAAGAGACCCAGTACTTC. It encodes CASSLAGENQETQYF.

In this sample, this clonotype turned up many times. The rearrangement joins TRBV20-1 to TRBJ2-5, with D possibly being TRBD1 (6 bases). Deletions cut 2 bases from V and 3 bases from J, with 13 bases between. CDR1 DFQATT and CDR2 SNEGSKA come from the germline V gene (reference sequence). The CDR3 spans 14 residues. The CDR3 loop is CSARMGAEKETQYF. For the CDR3, the DNA is TGCAGTGCTAGAATGGGGGCTGAGAAAGAGACCCAGTACTTC.

This clonotype was counted ten times or more. The rearrangement joins TRBV3-1 to TRBJ2-3, with D possibly TRBD2 on 5 matching bases. The germline CDR1 and CDR2 sequences are LGHDT and YNNKEL (reference sequence). The CDR3 runs 15 residues. The V gene lost 3 bases and the J gene lost 0 bases, with 10 bases spanning the gap. Here the CDR3 reads CASSHWETSTDTQYF. CDR3 nucleotide sequence: TGTGCCAGCAGCCATTGGGAGACTAGCACAGATACGCAGTATTTT.

This clonotype has ten or more counts. This sequence joins TRBV5-1 and TRBJ2-5; maybe TRBD2 (5 bases). The V gene lost 5 bases and the J gene lost 4 bases, with 18 bases spanning the gap. Germline V gives CDR1 SGHRS, CDR2 YFSETQ. The CDR3 totals 15 residues. CDR3 DNA sequence: TGCGCCAGCAGACTGGTGGGAGATTTTGGAGAGACCCAGTACTTC. Its protein is CASRLVGDFGETQYF.

This clonotype occurred many times. The chain is built from TRBV7-9 and TRBJ1-1, with 7 bases aligning to TRBD1. This CDR3 has 15 residues. Germline CDR1 and CDR2: SEHNR and FQNEAQ (reference sequence). Trimming removed 4 bases from V and 1 base from J; junction bases left unmatched: 6. CDR3 coding DNA: TGTGCCAGCAGCTCTACTAGGACAGGGAACACTGAAGCTTTCTTT. Protein sequence: CASSSTRTGNTEAFF.

This clonotype showed up many times. The chain uses TRBV14 and TRBJ2-3; D call uncertain. The CDR3 is 13 residues long. The germline V gene encodes CDR1 SGHDN and CDR2 FVKESK. Trimming pared 4 bases from V and 6 bases from J, leaving 11 bases between. This CDR3 reads CASSPYSVDTQYF. DNA of the CDR3: TGTGCCAGCAGCCCTTACTCGGTGGATACGCAGTATTTT.

This clonotype was observed at least ten times. The J gene is TRBJ1-2, the V gene TRBV20-1; D remains unclear. The germline gives CDR1 DFQATT, CDR2 SNEGSKA (reference sequence). The V end was cut by 6 bases, the J end by 3 bases, with 8 bases between. The CDR3 length is 11 residues. CDR3 in DNA: TGCAGTGCGTGGCAGTACTATGGCTACACCTTC. It specifies CSAWQYYGYTF.

Concerning this clonotype itself: One junction end disagrees with the germline gene, perhaps due to a read error. The genes are TRBV7-7 and TRBJ2-3, with D possibly TRBD1 on 6 matching bases. The length of the CDR3 is 14 residues. Germline V gene lookup returns CDR1 SSHAT and CDR2 FNYEAQ (reference sequence). In DNA, the CDR3 is TGTGCTAGCAGCCTAGGGGGTAGATCAGATACGCATTATTTT. This codes for CASSLGGRSDTHYF.

This clonotype was seen repeatedly, ten times or more. The CDR3 spells CASSSQGAEGQPQHF. The CDR3 nucleotides read TGCGCCAGCAGCTCACAGGGGGCGGAGGGTCAGCCCCAGCATTTT. The chain uses TRBV5-1 and TRBJ1-5, with TRBD1 identical over 9 bases. The CDR3 has 15 residues. Germline V gene lookup returns CDR1 SGHRS and CDR2 YFSETQ. The V and J ends lost 3 bases and 6 bases, in that order; junction bases with no gene match: 7.

This clonotype was recorded at least ten times. The chain carries TRBV19 and TRBJ2-4; 8 positions match TRBD2. Germline V gives CDR1 LNHDA, CDR2 SQIVND (reference sequence). The CDR3 is 15 amino acids. The trim removed 3 bases at V and 9 bases at J, leaving 10 bases unmatched. CDR3 amino acids: CASSIMASGLFIQYF. Written as DNA, the CDR3 is TGTGCCAGTAGTATTATGGCTAGCGGGTTGTTCATTCAGTACTTC. The full variable domain, completed using reference TRBV19 and TRBJ2-4, is DGGITQSPKYLFRKEGQNVTLSCEQNLNHDAMYWYRQDPGQGLRLIYYSQIVNDFQKGDIAEGYSVSREKKESFPLTVTSAQKNPTAFYLCASSIMASGLFIQYFGAGTRLSVL.

This clonotype was observed many times. The gene calls are TRBV10-2 and TRBJ2-7, with 10 bases that match TRBD1. Germline CDR1 and CDR2: WSHSY and SAAADI. V shed 4 bases and J 3 bases; nucleotides not matched to a gene: 0. This CDR3 has 13 amino acids. The CDR3 sequence: CASSGTGGYEQYF. The CDR3 DNA follows: TGCGCCAGCAGTGGGACAGGGGGCTACGAGCAGTACTTC.

To note about this clonotype: A junction boundary mismatches the germline segment, possibly from a read error. The chain's CDR3 is CASSERGAYRNQTQHF. As DNA, the CDR3 is TGTGCCAGCAGTGAACGAGGCGCTTATAGAAATCAGACCCAGCATTTT. The V and J genes are TRBV6-1 and TRBJ1-5; D remains unclear. This CDR3 has 16 residues. Germline V CDR1 and CDR2: MNHNS, SASEGT.

This clonotype was picked up many times. The chain carries TRBV12-5 and TRBJ1-5; possible D gene TRBD1, 6 bases. Germline values: CDR1 LGHNT, CDR2 FRNRAP. V lost 5 bases, J lost 11 bases, and 16 bases lay in between. The CDR3 sequence is 13 residues long. The CDR3 DNA reads TGTGCTAGTGGTAATACAGGGAGCTTGGCCCAGCATTTT. Translation: CASGNTGSLAQHF. Complete variable domain (other parts from reference TRBV12-5 and TRBJ1-5): DARVTQTPRHKVTEMGQEVTMRCQPILGHNTVFWYRQTMMQGLELLAYFRNRAPLDDSGMPKDRFSAEMPDATLATLKIQPSEPRDSAVYFCASGNTGSLAQHFGDGTRLSIL.

This clonotype is medium-sized (0.01 to 0.1%) within its sample. The chain employs TRBV27 and TRBJ2-3; D call uncertain. The ends were cut back, 6 bases at V and 0 bases at J, with 4 bases in the middle. Germline lookup yields CDR1 MNHEY and CDR2 SMNVEV (reference sequence). The CDR3 runs to 12 residues. Written as DNA, the CDR3 is TGTGCCAGCAGGACTAGCACAGATACGCAGTATTTT. As protein: CASRTSTDTQYF.

This clonotype was counted many times. This chain connects TRBV7-2 to TRBJ2-3, with 7 positions matching TRBD2. V shed 5 bases and J 3 bases; nucleotides not matched to a gene: 8. CDR3 size: 15 residues. Germline V gene data show CDR1 as SGHTA and CDR2 as FQGNSA. Here the CDR3 DNA reads TGTGCCAGCAGCGCTAGCGGCACGCGGACAGATACGCAGTATTTT. Translated: CASSASGTRTDTQYF.